This T cell receptor (beta chain) was found in a study of cytomegalovirus exposure and HLA in healthy donors. Study-level findings and limits: No immune exposure information besides CMV serostatus was available. With high specificity and sensitivity, the classifier reportedly diagnosed cytomegalovirus status. Within an earlier analysis, most TCR beta V segments proved productive either about 90% or about 30% of the time.

As regards this clone: Its antigen is undetermined.

The CDR3 length is 13 residues. Germline CDR1 MNHEY, CDR2 SMNVEV (reference sequence). Trimming pared 2 bases from V and 7 bases from J, leaving 12 bases between. It was with 60 Vbeta and 13 Jbeta primers that the PCR ran. The protocol was immunoSEQ multiplex PCR, while the TCRdb copy is restricted to in-frame clones and leaves out a portion. Here the sample spans some 110,000 clones, 73% being singletons. The genes are TRBV27 and TRBJ2-7; weak D call: TRBD1 (5 bases). The sequencing sample was made of PBMCs. The receptor comes from a woman aged 25 to 39 in good health and CMV-seronegative. This CDR3 is CASSLQGADEQYF. The CDR3 DNA follows: TGTGCCAGCAGTTTACAAGGGGCGGATGAGCAGTACTTC.